This TCR beta chain is from a study of cytomegalovirus exposure and HLA in healthy donors. As for the study in general: In a previous analysis, 100 million to 140 million unique TCR beta sequences were found from some 180 million T cells. General study points: CMV serostatus was the sole immune exposure data available. Researchers catalogued 160 or so TCR beta chains as cytomegalovirus-associated.

At collection, donors were nominally healthy, but unrecorded immune exposures were probable. Of note for this clone: Its matching antigen is unknown.

With 8 bases clipped from V and 10 bases from J, the junction kept 11 bases outside the gene matches. The CDR3 is 14 residues long. From germline, CDR1 is MNHNS and CDR2 SASEGT. PCR involved 60 Vbeta and 13 Jbeta primers. The method was immunoSEQ multiplex PCR; TCRdb's version includes in-frame clones alone and lacks a portion of them. The repertoire holds roughly 66,000 clones, with around 77% as singletons. V usage is TRBV6-1 and J usage is TRBJ1-4, with 9 positions matching TRBD1. The sequencing sample was made of PBMCs. This clonotype originated in a man aged 50-60 years in good health and CMV-seronegative. The CDR3 protein is CASRDREIYPKLFF. The CDR3 DNA is TGTGCCAGCCGGGACAGGGAGATATACCCAAAACTGTTTTTT.